This T cell receptor beta chain is drawn from a study of response to subunit inactivated influenza vaccine. The CDR3 length is 16 residues. Germline CDR1 SGHVS, CDR2 FQNEAQ. V trimming: 1 base; J trimming: 2 bases; junction bases outside the gene matches: 4. Study-wide results and limits: Researchers suggested that each seasonal influenza vaccination recruits few new T cells.

Using its own MiXCR run on the RT-PCR reads, TCRdb lists one record per CDR3 protein. The table shows fewer than 750,000 distinct CDR3 sequences, with approximately 15% occurring only once. Of note for this clonotype: Its matching antigen is unknown.

This sequence originates from a man over 45 who received an inactivated influenza vaccine. The sequencing used PBMCs from blood, collected 12 days after vaccination. This chain connects TRBV7-8 to TRBJ1-5; the match to TRBD1 covers 8 bases. CDR3 residues: CASSLGVRGRNQPQHF. In DNA form, the CDR3 reads TGTGCCAGCAGCTTAGGTGTCAGGGGGCGCAATCAGCCCCAGCATTTT.